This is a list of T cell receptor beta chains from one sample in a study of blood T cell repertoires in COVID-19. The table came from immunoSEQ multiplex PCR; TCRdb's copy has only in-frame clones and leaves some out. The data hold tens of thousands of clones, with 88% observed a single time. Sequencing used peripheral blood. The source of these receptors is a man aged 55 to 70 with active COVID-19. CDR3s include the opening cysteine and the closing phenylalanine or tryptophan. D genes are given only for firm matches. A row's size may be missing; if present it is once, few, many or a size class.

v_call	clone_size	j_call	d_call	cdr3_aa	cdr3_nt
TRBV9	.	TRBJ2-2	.	CASSGRANTGELFF	TGTGCCAGCAGCGGGAGGGCGAACACCGGGGAGCTGTTTTTT
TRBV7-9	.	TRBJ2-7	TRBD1	CASSQGQGADEQYF	TGTGCCAGCAGCCAGGGACAGGGGGCCGACGAGCAGTACTTC
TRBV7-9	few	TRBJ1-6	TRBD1	CASKQGAYNSPLHF	TGTGCCAGCAAACAGGGGGCTTATAATTCACCCCTCCACTTT
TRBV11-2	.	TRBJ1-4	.	CASSLGQAYEKLFF	TGTGCCAGCAGCTTAGGCCAGGCGTACGAAAAACTGTTTTTT
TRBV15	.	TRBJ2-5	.	CATSRDASTFQETQYF	TGTGCCACCAGCAGAGATGCATCGACTTTCCAAGAGACCCAGTACTTC
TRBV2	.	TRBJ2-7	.	CASTGGRSIYEQYF	TGTGCCAGCACCGGAGGCAGATCAATATACGAGCAGTACTTC
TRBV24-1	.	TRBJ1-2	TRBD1	CATKDRDYGYTF	TGTGCCACCAAGGACAGGGACTATGGCTACACCTTC
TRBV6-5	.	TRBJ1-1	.	CASNLQLNTEAFF	TGTGCCAGCAATCTACAGTTGAACACTGAAGCTTTCTTT
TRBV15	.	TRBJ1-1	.	CATSRGQLEAFF	TGTGCCACCAGCAGAGGACAGCTTGAAGCTTTCTTT
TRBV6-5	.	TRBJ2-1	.	CASRWDTQPDEQFF	TGTGCCAGCAGATGGGACACCCAACCCGATGAGCAGTTCTTC
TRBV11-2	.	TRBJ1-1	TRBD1	CASSKGTANTEAFF	TGTGCCAGCAGCAAAGGGACAGCGAACACTGAAGCTTTCTTT
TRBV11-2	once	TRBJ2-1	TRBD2	CASSLGLAGVDEQFF	TGTGCCAGCAGCTTAGGACTAGCGGGAGTGGATGAGCAGTTCTTC
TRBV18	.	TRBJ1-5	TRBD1	CASSPGTGGIRHQPQHF	TGTGCCAGCTCACCAGGGACAGGGGGCATACGGCATCAGCCCCAGCATTTT
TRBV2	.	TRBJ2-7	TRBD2	CASTRLAGGPHEQYF	TGTGCCAGCACCCGTTTGGCGGGAGGGCCCCACGAGCAGTACTTC
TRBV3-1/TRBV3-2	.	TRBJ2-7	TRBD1	CASSALGTGDEQYF	TGTGCCAGCAGCGCATTAGGGACAGGGGACGAGCAGTACTTC
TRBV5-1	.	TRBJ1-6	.	CASSLSTINSPLHF	TGCGCCAGCAGCTTGTCGACTATTAATTCACCCCTCCACTTT
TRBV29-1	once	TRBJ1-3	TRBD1	CSVKTGANTIYF	TGCAGCGTTAAGACAGGGGCAAACACCATATATTTT
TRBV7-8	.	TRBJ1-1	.	CASSLRTENTEAFF	TGTGCCAGCAGCTTAAGGACAGAGAACACTGAAGCTTTCTTT
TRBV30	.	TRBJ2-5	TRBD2	CAWSGLAGPYQETQYF	TGTGCCTGGAGTGGGCTAGCGGGACCTTACCAAGAGACCCAGTACTTC
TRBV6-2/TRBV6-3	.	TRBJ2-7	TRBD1	CASSQGQGSYEQYF	TGTGCCAGCAGTCAGGGACAGGGCTCCTACGAGCAGTACTTC
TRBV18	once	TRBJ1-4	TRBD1	CASSPLDRGLNEKLFF	TGTGCCAGCTCACCCTTGGACAGGGGCCTTAATGAAAAACTGTTTTTT
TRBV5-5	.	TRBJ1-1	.	CASSPGSGSVTEAFF	TGTGCCAGCAGCCCGGGATCCGGGAGTGTCACTGAAGCTTTCTTT
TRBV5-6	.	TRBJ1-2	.	CASSSGSGEGYTF	TGTGCCAGCAGCTCGGGGTCCGGGGAAGGCTACACCTTC
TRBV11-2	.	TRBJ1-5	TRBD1	CASSYDRGGNQPQHF	TGTGCCAGCAGCTATGACAGGGGTGGCAATCAGCCCCAGCATTTT